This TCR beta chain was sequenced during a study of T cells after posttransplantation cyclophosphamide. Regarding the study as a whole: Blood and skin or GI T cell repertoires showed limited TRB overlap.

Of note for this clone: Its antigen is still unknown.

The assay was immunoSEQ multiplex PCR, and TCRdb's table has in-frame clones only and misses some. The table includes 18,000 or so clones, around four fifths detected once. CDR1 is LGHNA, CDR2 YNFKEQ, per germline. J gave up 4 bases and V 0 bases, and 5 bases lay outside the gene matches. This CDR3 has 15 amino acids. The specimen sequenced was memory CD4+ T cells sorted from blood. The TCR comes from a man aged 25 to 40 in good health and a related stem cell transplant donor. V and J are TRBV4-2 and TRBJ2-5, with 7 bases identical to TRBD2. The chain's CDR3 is CASSQEQRGTETQYF. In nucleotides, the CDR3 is TGTGCCAGCAGCCAAGAGCAGCGGGGTACAGAGACCCAGTACTTC.